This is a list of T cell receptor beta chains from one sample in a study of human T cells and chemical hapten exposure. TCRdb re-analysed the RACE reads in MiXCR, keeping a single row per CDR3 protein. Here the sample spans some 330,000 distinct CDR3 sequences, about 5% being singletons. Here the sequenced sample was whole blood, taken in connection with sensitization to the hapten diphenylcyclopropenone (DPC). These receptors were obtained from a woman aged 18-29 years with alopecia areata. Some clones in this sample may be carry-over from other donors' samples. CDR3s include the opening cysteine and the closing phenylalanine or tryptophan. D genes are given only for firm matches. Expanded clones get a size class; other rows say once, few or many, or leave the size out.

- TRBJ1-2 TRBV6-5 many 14 TGTGCCAGCAGTAGGGGCCTAGGGAACTATGGCTACACCTTC CASSRGLGNYGYTF
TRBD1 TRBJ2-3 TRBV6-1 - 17 TGTGCCAGCAGTGAAGCGTGGACAGGTGGGGGACAAGATACGCAGTATTTT CASSEAWTGGGQDTQYF
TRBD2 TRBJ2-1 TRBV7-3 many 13 TGTGCCAGCAGCTTGGGACTATACAATGAGCAGTTCTTC CASSLGLYNEQFF
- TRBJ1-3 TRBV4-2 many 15 TGTGCCAGCAGCCAAGAACAGGCCCCCGAAAACACCATATATTTT CASSQEQAPENTIYF
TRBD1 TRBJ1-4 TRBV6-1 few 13 TGTGCCAGCAGTGAACAGGGGGACGAAAAACTGTTTTTT CASSEQGDEKLFF
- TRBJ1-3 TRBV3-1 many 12 TGTGCCAGCAGCCAAGATATCCGCACCATATATTTT CASSQDIRTIYF
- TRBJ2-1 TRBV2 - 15 TGTGCCAGCAGAAAAGGGAAGGTAACGGATAATGAGCAGTTCTTC CASRKGKVTDNEQFF
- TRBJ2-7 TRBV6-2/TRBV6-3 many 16 TGTGCCAGCAGTTACTCTAACAGGGCCCTAAACTACGAGCAGTACTTC CASSYSNRALNYEQYF
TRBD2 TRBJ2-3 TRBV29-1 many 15 TGCAGCGTTGGGCCTCCCAGCGGGGGGGACGATACGCAGTATTTT CSVGPPSGGDDTQYF
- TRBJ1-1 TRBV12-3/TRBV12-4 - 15 TGTGCCAGCAGTTTAGCGCAGGGCGTGAACACTGAAGCTTTCTTT CASSLAQGVNTEAFF
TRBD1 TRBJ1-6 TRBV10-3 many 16 TGTGCCATCAGTGAGCCGAAATCGGGGACAGCCCTTCCCCTCCACTTT CAISEPKSGTALPLHF
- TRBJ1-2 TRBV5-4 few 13 TGTGCCAGTTACCGGGACGGAGACTTATCCTACACCTTC CASYRDGDLSYTF